This T cell receptor (beta chain) derives from a study of human T cells and chemical hapten exposure. Germline lookup yields CDR1 LGHDT and CDR2 YNNKEL (reference sequence). The CDR3 loop spans 14 amino acids. Deletions cut 2 bases from V and 15 bases from J, with 20 bases between. This clonotype was observed a handful of times. This sample's time point: patch test 2, 6 weeks after DPC sensitization. Treatment here: therapeutic diphenylcyclopropenone sensitization with weekly scalp DPC. The starting material, unfractionated whole blood, was used for total RNA extraction. TCRdb called the RACE reads again in MiXCR, with one record for every CDR3 protein. The repertoire includes about 140,000 distinct CDR3 sequences, about 11% of them detected once, and under 1.5% sits in the top ten.

Material: whole blood, obtained in connection with sensitization to the hapten diphenylcyclopropenone (DPC). V usage is TRBV3-1 and J usage is TRBJ2-1; TRBD2 might be the D (5 bases). This clonotype was sampled from a woman in her 50s with alopecia areata. Some clones in this sample may be carry-over from other donors' samples. For the CDR3, the DNA is TGTGCCAGCAGCCAATCCCTCTCCGGGGAGTTGAGGTTCTTC. Translation gives CASSQSLSGELRFF.